This T cell receptor beta chain is from a study of blood T cell repertoires in COVID-19. Across the whole study: In each case, the material was cDNA or gDNA derived from T cells, B-cell-depleted T cells, or PBMCs.

Study processing details: Counts of nucleated cells, estimated from reference gene primer amplification, were obtained. Assay: immunoSEQ multiplex PCR; the TCRdb copy retains only in-frame clones and omits some. For V, J and clone size, that table is used; D and trimming come from the DNA. The sample includes more than 95,000 clones, about four fifths seen only once; the top ten take over 20%. The CDR3 extends over 14 amino acids. CDR1 is WSHSY, CDR2 SAAADI, per germline. V gave up 6 bases and J gave up 0 bases; unmatched junction bases: 2. Specimen: peripheral blood. This receptor was identified in a man aged 55-75 years with acute or convalescent COVID-19. The chain employs TRBV10-2 and TRBJ1-1, with 9 bases aligning to TRBD1. The CDR3 protein is CASRGTGLNTEAFF. CDR3 bases: TGCGCCAGCAGAGGGACAGGGCTGAACACTGAAGCTTTCTTT.